These 15 T cell receptor beta chains originate from one sample sequenced in a study of T cell responses to AZD1222 COVID-19 vaccine (TCRdb year 2021). Libraries were constructed by the immunoSEQ multiplex PCR assay. Imported from immuneACCESS, the table was reduced by TCRdb to in-frame sequences with V and J called. These copies leave out some clones; in studies compared against another copy, an unresolved V gene accounts for under half, and the cause of the remainder is not known. Recorded for this sample are 150,000 to 200,000 clones; about nine tenths of them occurred a single time. The ten largest clones capture 0.99% of the sample. The sample's time point label, in plain terms: baseline before first vaccination. This specimen consisted of peripheral blood, obtained on day 0 of AZD1222 vaccination. The receptors were gathered from an adult in good health.

This sequence joins TRBV7-3 and TRBJ1-6; 9 bases match TRBD1. Germline V gives CDR1 SGHTA, CDR2 FQGTGA. This CDR3 has 18 residues. The J segment lost 2 bases and the V segment lost 5 bases, leaving 10 bases of the junction unmatched. The CDR3 region is CASSPQRTGEPYNSPLHF. In nucleotides, the CDR3 is TGTGCCAGCAGCCCACAAAGGACAGGGGAGCCCTATAATTCACCCCTCCACTTT.

The chain couples TRBV4-2 to TRBJ1-5; D is perhaps TRBD1 (5 bases). In germline, CDR1 is LGHNA, CDR2 YNFKEQ. The CDR3 sequence is 16 residues long. V lost 4 bases, J lost 5 bases, and 18 bases lay in between. CDR3 in amino acids: CASSPEPGQGYQPQHF. CDR3 nucleotides: TGTGCCAGCAGCCCCGAACCTGGGCAGGGCTATCAGCCCCAGCATTTT.

This clone occurred many times. The same CDR3 can be traced to other DNA sequences in this sample. The genes are TRBV27 and TRBJ1-5; D is unresolved. V gave up 6 bases and J gave up 3 bases, with 12 bases separating them. The CDR3 is 14 amino acids. Germline V gene lookup returns CDR1 MNHEY and CDR2 SMNVEV (reference sequence). CDR3 sequence: CASRLGGPNQPQHF. The CDR3 DNA reads as TGTGCCAGCAGGTTGGGAGGGCCCAATCAGCCCCAGCATTTT.

This clone has only a few counts. The chain joins TRBV28 to TRBJ1-6; D remains ambiguous. Trimming cost V 6 bases and J 10 bases, with 16 bases left between them. The germline V gene has CDR1 MDHEN and CDR2 SYDVKM. The CDR3 has 14 amino acids. The CDR3 coding sequence is TGTGCCAGCAGGTCGCCGGGAGGGCCCTCACCCCTCCACTTT. It is translated as CASRSPGGPSPLHF.

This sequence joins TRBV5-5 and TRBJ1-3; no clear D. Germline CDR1 SGHKS, CDR2 YYEKEE (reference sequence). Deletions cut 5 bases from V and 0 bases from J, with 9 bases between. The CDR3 consists of 14 residues. The CDR3 region is CASRKGSSGNTIYF. The DNA for the CDR3 is TGTGCCAGCAGGAAAGGGAGCTCTGGAAACACCATATATTTT.

The genes are TRBV19 and TRBJ2-3; possible D gene TRBD1, 6 bases. V was shortened by 7 bases and J by 3 bases, with 14 bases between the two germline ends. Germline-derived CDR1 and CDR2 are LNHDA and SQIVND (reference sequence). CDR3 size: 14 residues. This CDR3 reads CASTPPGTTDTQYF. In nucleotides, the CDR3 is TGTGCCAGTACCCCCCCGGGGACAACAGATACGCAGTATTTT.

The V call is TRBV6-6, the J call TRBJ1-1, with a tentative D call TRBD1 (6 bases). Trimming removed 4 bases from V and 3 bases from J, with 15 bases in between. The CDR3 spans 15 residues. Germline assignment: CDR1 MNHNY and CDR2 SVGAGI (reference sequence). The CDR3 sequence is CASSFPGGADTEAFF. The CDR3 DNA follows: TGTGCCAGCAGTTTCCCCGGGGGGGCCGACACTGAAGCTTTCTTT.

The chain is built from TRBV19 and TRBJ2-3; 12 bases match TRBD2. Losses at the gene ends were 6 bases for V and 4 bases for J; bases not matched to a gene: 23. The CDR3 extends over 21 amino acids. The germline V gene has CDR1 LNHDA and CDR2 SQIVND (reference sequence). CDR3 sequence reads: CASSPRGSSGRALPGADTQYF. The CDR3 DNA reads TGTGCCAGTAGCCCAAGAGGATCTAGCGGGAGGGCCCTTCCCGGCGCAGATACGCAGTATTTT.

This chain connects TRBV3-1 (or the pseudogene TRBV3-2) to TRBJ2-3; D remains unclear. This CDR3 region has 16 residues. Per germline, CDR1 LGHDT and CDR2 YNNKEL (reference sequence). Between the trimmed V and J ends, which lost 3 bases and 2 bases, there was a span of 15 bases. In DNA, the CDR3 is TGTGCCAGCAGCCAGGTGTTGGCTAGTACCACAGATACGCAGTATTTT. Translated, it gives CASSQVLASTTDTQYF.

This clone showed up just once. For the CDR3, the DNA is TGTGCCAGCAGCCCCGGGACAGGGGGCTACTATGGCTACACCTTC. Translated, it gives CASSPGTGGYYGYTF. V is TRBV3-1 (or the pseudogene TRBV3-2) and J is TRBJ1-2, with TRBD1 matching 12 bases. Looked up from germline, CDR1 is LGHDT and CDR2 is YNNKEL (reference sequence). The V gene end was trimmed by 4 bases and the J gene end by 3 bases; junction bases not matched to a gene: 3. This CDR3 contains 15 residues.

The genes are TRBV29-1 and TRBJ2-7; no firm D call. V was trimmed by 0 bases and J by 3 bases, leaving 9 bases between them. The V gene's germline CDR1 is SQVTM and CDR2 ANQGSEA. This CDR3 is built from 13 residues. CDR3 protein: CSVEDGKLYEQYF. The CDR3 coding sequence is TGCAGCGTTGAAGACGGAAAACTCTACGAGCAGTACTTC.

The chain's CDR3 is CASSSDWNYGYTF. Written as DNA, the CDR3 is TGTGCCAGCAGCTCGGACTGGAACTATGGCTACACCTTC. The gene calls are TRBV27 and TRBJ1-2, with D unresolved. Germline V gene lookup returns CDR1 MNHEY and CDR2 SMNVEV (reference sequence). V was trimmed by 6 bases and J by 2 bases, leaving 10 bases between them. This CDR3 region has 13 residues.

This clone was found a few times. The chain has TRBV7-8 and TRBJ2-7; D gene unclear. Germline V gene sequence: CDR1 SGHVS, CDR2 FQNEAQ. The CDR3 is 12 amino acids. With 5 bases removed from V and 5 bases from J, the gap between germline ends came to 10 bases. The CDR3 is CASSQVQNEQYF. For the CDR3, the DNA is TGTGCCAGCAGCCAGGTCCAAAACGAGCAGTACTTC.

The CDR3 is CASSPMGGEQYF. The CDR3 DNA sequence: TGTGCCAGCAGCCCAATGGGCGGCGAGCAGTACTTC. This sequence joins TRBV7-9 and TRBJ2-7; unclear D gene. The germline V and J ends were trimmed by 5 bases and 6 bases, with 11 bases remaining between them. The CDR3 totals 12 residues. The germline V gene has CDR1 SEHNR and CDR2 FQNEAQ (reference sequence).

The chain recombines TRBV7-2 with TRBJ1-4, with a tentative D call TRBD1 (6 bases). V shed 5 bases and J shed 6 bases, with 19 bases lying between them. The CDR3 extends over 16 amino acids. Looked up from germline, CDR1 is SGHTA and CDR2 is FQGNSA. CDR3 sequence (DNA): TGTGCCAGCAGCCCGGCTCAGGGGAGGGAGGATGAAAAACTGTTTTTT. Encoded protein: CASSPAQGREDEKLFF.